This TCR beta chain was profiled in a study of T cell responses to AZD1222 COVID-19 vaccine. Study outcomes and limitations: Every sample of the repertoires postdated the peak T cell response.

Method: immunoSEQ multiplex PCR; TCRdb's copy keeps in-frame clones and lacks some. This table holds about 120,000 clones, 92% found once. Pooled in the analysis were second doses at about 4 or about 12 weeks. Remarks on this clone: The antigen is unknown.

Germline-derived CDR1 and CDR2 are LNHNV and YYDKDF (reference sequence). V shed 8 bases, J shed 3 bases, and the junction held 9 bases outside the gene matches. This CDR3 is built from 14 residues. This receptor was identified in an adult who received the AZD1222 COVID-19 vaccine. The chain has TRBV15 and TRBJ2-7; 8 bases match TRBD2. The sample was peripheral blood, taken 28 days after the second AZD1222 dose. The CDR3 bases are TGTGCCACCCAACGGGGGGGAGGGAGCTACGAGCAGTACTTC. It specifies CATQRGGGSYEQYF.